This T cell receptor (beta chain) was identified during a study of vaccination effects on CD4 cells after COVID-19. Study-wide background: Relative to the second dose, post-vaccine samples were obtained a median of 72 days later. Study findings and constraints: The study had few convalescent patients and no early post-infection timepoints.

After expansion with viral peptide pools in the ViraFEST assay, antigen-specific CD4+ T cells were sequenced. Cultured cells yielded isolated CD4+ T cells after approximately nine days. Of the BNT162b2 and mRNA-1273 vaccines, participants received two doses of one or the other. Nobody among the vaccine recipients had prior SARS-CoV-2 infection (nucleocapsid antibodies were negative). Trimming pared 0 bases from V and 5 bases from J, leaving 11 bases between. In germline, CDR1 is MGHRA, CDR2 YSYEKL. The CDR3 spans 15 residues. Profiling relied on immunoSEQ multiplex PCR, and the TCRdb table lists in-frame clones only, not all of them. Altogether about 15,000 clones are present, approximately 70% being singletons, with the ten largest covering around 9%. Worth noting for this clone: Its antigen is still unknown.

This rearrangement joins TRBV4-1 to TRBJ1-5; D is possibly TRBD1 (6 bases). Sequences were derived from CD4+ T cells from PBMCs cultured with SARS-CoV-2 spike peptides, sampled after COVID-19 vaccination. The sequence derives from a human donor who received a COVID-19 vaccine. In nucleotides, the CDR3 is TGCGCCAGCAGCCAAGATAGGGGGGGGCATCAGCCCCAGCATTTT. Translating gives CASSQDRGGHQPQHF.